What follows are 15 T cell receptor beta chains derived from one specimen sequenced in a study of PD-L1 blockade in urothelial cancer. Stated time point: pretreatment peripheral blood. Sequencing was performed with immunoSEQ multiplex PCR; in TCRdb, only in-frame clones are kept and a portion is missing. In the table there are around 66,000 clones, 75% to 85% of which are singletons. This specimen was PBMCs, taken around atezolizumab (anti-PD-L1) treatment. The origin of the receptors is a man between 65 and 79 years old with urothelial cancer.

This clone was seen only a few times. The chain carries TRBV7-9 and TRBJ1-1; perhaps TRBD1 as D (5 bases). CDR1 SEHNR and CDR2 FQNEAQ come from the germline V gene (reference sequence). The CDR3 loop spans 14 amino acids. Trimming left V 5 bases short and J 3 bases short, with 13 bases between. The chain's CDR3 is CASSPGGEDTEAFF. In DNA, the CDR3 is TGTGCCAGCAGCCCGGGGGGGGAGGACACTGAAGCTTTCTTT.

The genes are TRBV14 and TRBJ2-1; D perhaps matches TRBD2 (7 bases). Per germline, CDR1 SGHDN and CDR2 FVKESK. This CDR3 contains 14 residues. The V end lost 1 base, the J end lost 6 bases, and 10 bases lay between the germline ends. The CDR3 DNA reads TGTGCCAGCAGCCAAGCAAGGGGGGGCAATGAGCAGTTCTTC. It codes for CASSQARGGNEQFF.

This clone was counted a single time. The chain links TRBV5-1 to TRBJ1-3; TRBD1 might be the D (6 bases). The length of the CDR3 is 14 residues. Trimming removed 4 bases at V and 2 bases at J, with 10 bases between. From germline, CDR1 is SGHRS and CDR2 YFSETQ. Written as DNA, the CDR3 is TGCGCCAGCAGCCCTGAGGGGGCTGGAAACACCATATATTTT. As protein: CASSPEGAGNTIYF.

CDR3 DNA: TGTGCCAGCACCACCCTAGTTGCGGTTGAGACCCAGTACTTC. This gives the protein CASTTLVAVETQYF. The rearrangement links TRBV28 to TRBJ2-5; the D is unclear. CDR1 and CDR2 from the germline V gene are MDHEN and SYDVKM. There are 14 residues in the CDR3. V lost 7 bases, J lost 5 bases, and 17 bases lay in between.

In DNA, the CDR3 is TGTGCCAGCAGTGAAGATACGCGGAACTACGAGCAGTACTTC. Encoded protein: CASSEDTRNYEQYF. The genes are TRBV2 and TRBJ2-7; D remains ambiguous. V lost 1 base, J lost 3 bases, and 10 bases lay in between. Germline loops: CDR1 SNHLY, CDR2 FYNNEI. The CDR3 length is 14 residues.

This chain uses TRBV27 with TRBJ2-7; perhaps TRBD1 as D (6 bases). This CDR3 contains 13 residues. V was trimmed by 5 bases and J by 2 bases, leaving 10 bases between them. The germline gives CDR1 MNHEY, CDR2 SMNVEV (reference sequence). CDR3 nucleotides: TGTGCCAGCAGTAAACAGGGTGCCTACGAGCAGTACTTC. Translating gives CASSKQGAYEQYF.

V and J are TRBV2 and TRBJ1-5; D is unclear. The CDR3 runs to 13 residues. V was cut by 4 bases and J by 1 base, with 5 bases left in between. CDR1 is SNHLY, CDR2 FYNNEI, per germline. This CDR3 reads CASSGRSNQPQHF. The CDR3 DNA reads TGTGCCAGCAGTGGGCGGAGCAATCAGCCCCAGCATTTT.

The chain links TRBV19 to TRBJ1-5; 7 bases are a match to TRBD1. The CDR3 has 16 amino acids. Germline loops: CDR1 LNHDA, CDR2 SQIVND (reference sequence). The V segment lost 5 bases and the J segment 2 bases; nucleotides outside the gene matches: 9. CDR3 residues: CASSPTTGLRNQPQHF. The DNA of the CDR3 is TGTGCCAGTAGTCCGACGACAGGGCTGCGCAATCAGCCCCAGCATTTT.

This chain connects TRBV7-8 to TRBJ2-3; no firm D call. Trimming stripped 5 bases from V and 5 bases from J, with 8 bases between. This CDR3 is 12 amino acids long. Germline CDR1 SGHVS, CDR2 FQNEAQ. The CDR3 loop is CASSDRRDTQYF. DNA for the CDR3: TGTGCCAGCAGCGATAGGAGAGATACGCAGTATTTT.

The chain couples TRBV5-1 to TRBJ2-2, with 9 bases identical to TRBD2. In germline, CDR1 is SGHRS, CDR2 YFSETQ. This CDR3 has 17 amino acids. V shed 0 bases, J shed 2 bases, and the junction held 5 bases outside the gene matches. This CDR3 is CASSLGSLAGNTGELFF. The CDR3 DNA sequence: TGCGCCAGCAGCTTGGGGTCCCTAGCGGGAAACACCGGGGAGCTGTTTTTT.

The J gene is TRBJ1-2, the V gene TRBV20-1; TRBD1 is a possible D gene (5 bases). The CDR3 length is 11 residues. The germline CDR1 and CDR2 sequences are DFQATT and SNEGSKA (reference sequence). The CDR3 nucleotides are TGCTTACCCGGGGGGGTCGATGGCTACACCTTC. It encodes CLPGGVDGYTF.

This chain joins TRBV6-4 and TRBJ1-2; no clear D gene. Deletions cut 0 bases from V and 8 bases from J, with 10 bases between. This CDR3 spans 13 amino acids. The germline CDR1 and CDR2 sequences are MRHNA and SNTAGT. For the CDR3, the DNA is TGTGCCAGCAGTGACTCAGAGGGAGGAGGCTACACCTTC. Amino acids: CASSDSEGGGYTF.

This clone was picked up one time. This chain links TRBV4-3 with TRBJ2-6; D remains unclear. Germline CDR1 and CDR2: LGHNA and YSLEER. The CDR3 consists of 15 residues. Between the trimmed V and J ends, which lost 4 bases and 12 bases, there was a span of 19 bases. CDR3: CASSLLQTSPVVLTF. In DNA, the CDR3 is TGCGCCAGCAGCCTCCTCCAGACAAGCCCCGTCGTCCTGACTTTC.

The sample holds a few counts of this clone. V and J are TRBV4-1 and TRBJ2-1, with D possibly matching TRBD2 (6 bases). Trimming took 2 bases from V and 10 from J, leaving 12 bases between them. Germline V lookup: CDR1 MGHRA, CDR2 YSYEKL. The CDR3 contains 13 residues. The CDR3: CASSQPDGGEQFF. The CDR3 nucleotides are TGCGCCAGCAGCCAACCAGACGGGGGAGAGCAGTTCTTC.

This clone was detected only a few times. This chain links TRBV19 with TRBJ1-2; no reliable D call. Per the germline V gene, CDR1 is LNHDA and CDR2 is SQIVND (reference sequence). The V gene lost 6 bases and the J gene lost 8 bases, with 19 bases spanning the gap. This CDR3 region has 14 residues. CDR3 region: CASRPGPGGVGYTF. The CDR3 region has the DNA TGTGCCAGTAGACCGGGTCCCGGTGGAGTGGGCTACACCTTC.